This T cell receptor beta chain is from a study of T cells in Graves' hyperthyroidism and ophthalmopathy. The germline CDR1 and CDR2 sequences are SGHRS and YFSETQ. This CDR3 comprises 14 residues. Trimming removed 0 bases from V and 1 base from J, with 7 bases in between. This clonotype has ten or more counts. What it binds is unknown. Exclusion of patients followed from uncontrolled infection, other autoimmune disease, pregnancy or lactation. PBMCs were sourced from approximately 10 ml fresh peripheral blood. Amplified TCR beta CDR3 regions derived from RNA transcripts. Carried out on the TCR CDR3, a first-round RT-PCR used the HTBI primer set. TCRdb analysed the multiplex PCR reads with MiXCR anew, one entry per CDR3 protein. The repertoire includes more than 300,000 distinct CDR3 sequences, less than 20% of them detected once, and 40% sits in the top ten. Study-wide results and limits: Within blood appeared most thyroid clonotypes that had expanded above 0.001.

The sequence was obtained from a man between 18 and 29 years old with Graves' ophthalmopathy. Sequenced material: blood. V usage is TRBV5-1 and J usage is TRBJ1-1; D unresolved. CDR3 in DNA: TGCGCCAGCAGCTTGGCCAGCCCGAACACTGAAGCTTTCTTT. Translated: CASSLASPNTEAFF.